One T cell receptor (beta chain) is described in this entry. The source of the sample is a study of blood T cell repertoires in COVID-19. About the research overall: Whether acute or convalescent, the COVID-19 samples came from the United States, Italy and Spain. In each case, the material was cDNA or gDNA derived from T cells, B-cell-depleted T cells, or PBMCs.

In the source study's methods: Nucleated cell counts were estimated from reference gene primer amplification. The table came from immunoSEQ multiplex PCR; TCRdb's copy has only in-frame clones and leaves some out. The DNA was the basis for D and trimming; V, J and clone size are from that table. The sample contains hundreds of thousands of clones, over 80% of which appear only once. The germline V gene encodes CDR1 SGHAT and CDR2 FQNNGV. The CDR3 has 15 amino acids. The ends were cut back, 5 bases at V and 0 bases at J, with 10 bases in the middle. This sequence originates from a man in his forties or fifties with acute or convalescent COVID-19. The V and J genes are TRBV11-2 and TRBJ1-4, with D tentatively TRBD1 (5 bases). The sequenced material came from peripheral blood. For the CDR3, the DNA is TGTGCCAGCAGCACCGGGACTTCAACTAATGAAAAACTGTTTTTT. Amino acids: CASSTGTSTNEKLFF.